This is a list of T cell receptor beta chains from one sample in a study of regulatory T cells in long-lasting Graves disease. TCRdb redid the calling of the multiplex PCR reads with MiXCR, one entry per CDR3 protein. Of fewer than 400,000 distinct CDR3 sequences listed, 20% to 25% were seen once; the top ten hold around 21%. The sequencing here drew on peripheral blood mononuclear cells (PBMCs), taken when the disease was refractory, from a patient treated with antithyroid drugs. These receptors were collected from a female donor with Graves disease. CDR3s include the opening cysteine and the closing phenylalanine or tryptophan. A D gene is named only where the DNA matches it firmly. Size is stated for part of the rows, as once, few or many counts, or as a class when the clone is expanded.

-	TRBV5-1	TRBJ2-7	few	TGCGCCAGCAGCTTGGGTGGCCACTACGAGCAGTACTTC	CASSLGGHYEQYF
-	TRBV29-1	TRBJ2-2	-	TGCAGCGGCTCACAAAACACCGGGGAGCTGTTTTTT	CSGSQNTGELFF
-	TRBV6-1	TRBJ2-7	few	TGTGCCAGCAGTCCTCTTTTTCTCAGGACCTACGAGCAGTACTTC	CASSPLFLRTYEQYF
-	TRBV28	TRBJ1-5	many	TGTGCCACCTCCCGGGAGCGGAGAAATCAGCCCCAGCATTTT	CATSRERRNQPQHF
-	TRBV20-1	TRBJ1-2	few	TGCAGTGCTACCGGTGGGGGGGCGGATGGCTACACCTTC	CSATGGGADGYTF
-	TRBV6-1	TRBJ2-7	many	TGTGCCAGCAGTGCGACGGTAGGGTTAGTCTCCTACGAGCAGTACTTC	CASSATVGLVSYEQYF
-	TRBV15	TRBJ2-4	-	TGTGCCACCAGCACCACAGGCCTAGCCAAAAACATTCAGTACTTC	CATSTTGLAKNIQYF
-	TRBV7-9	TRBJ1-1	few	TGTGCCAGCAGCCTATATGGTGGGGGGCCGAACACTGAAGCTTTCTTT	CASSLYGGGPNTEAFF
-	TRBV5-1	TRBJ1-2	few	TGCGCCAGCAGCGAGACAACAGGGATCTATGGCTACACCTTC	CASSETTGIYGYTF
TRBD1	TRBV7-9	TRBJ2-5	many	TGTGCCAGCAGAGGACAGGTCGAATCGGAGACCCAGTACTTC	CASRGQVESETQYF
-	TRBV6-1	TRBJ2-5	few	TGTGCCAGCAGACCCCCCCCGGACTTCCGAGAGACCCAGTACTTC	CASRPPPDFRETQYF
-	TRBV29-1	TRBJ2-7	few	TGCAGCTACAATCGGGGCTACGAGCAGTACTTC	CSYNRGYEQYF
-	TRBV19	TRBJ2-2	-	TGTGCCAGTAGTGATCCTCTCCTGGGGGAGCTGTTTTTT	CASSDPLLGELFF
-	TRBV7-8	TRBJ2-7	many	TGTGCCAGCAGCTCCCTGGAGAGCGTAAGCTCCTACGAGCAGTACTTC	CASSSLESVSSYEQYF
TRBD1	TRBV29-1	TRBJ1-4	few	TGCAGCGTCACCGGGACAGGGTTAAAGTACAATAATGAAAGGGAAAAACTGTTTTTT	CSVTGTGLKYNNEREKLFF
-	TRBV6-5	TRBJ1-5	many	TGTGCCAGCAGTTACGAGGGCTCCAATCAGCCCCAGCATTTT	CASSYEGSNQPQHF
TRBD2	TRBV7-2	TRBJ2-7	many	TGTGCCAGCACCCTTGGGAGACTAGCGGGCTACGAGCAGTACTTC	CASTLGRLAGYEQYF
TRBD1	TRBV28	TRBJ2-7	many	TGTGCCAGCAGTCCCGTTTTGGAACAGGGGGCGATAGTCTACGAGCAGTACTTC	CASSPVLEQGAIVYEQYF
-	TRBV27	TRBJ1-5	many	TGTGCCAGCAGTTTTACAGGAAATAGCAATCAGCCCCAGCATTTT	CASSFTGNSNQPQHF
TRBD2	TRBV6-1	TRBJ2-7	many	TGTGCCAGCGGATTGGCTAGCGGACTTCGTGAGCAGTACTTC	CASGLASGLREQYF
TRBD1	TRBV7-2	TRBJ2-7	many	TGTGCCAGCAGCTTAGTTCTGGGACAGGGGTACGAGCAGTACTTC	CASSLVLGQGYEQYF
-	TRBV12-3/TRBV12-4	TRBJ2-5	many	TGTGCCAGCAGTTCCTCAGGCCTGGGGACCCAGTACTTC	CASSSSGLGTQYF
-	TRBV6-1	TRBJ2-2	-	TGTGCCAGCAGCGTTCTGTTTCCCGGGGAGCTGTTTTTT	CASSVLFPGELFF
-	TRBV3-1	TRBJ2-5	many	TGTGCCAGCAGCCAAGTGGCCACCACACAAGAGACCCAGTACTTC	CASSQVATTQETQYF
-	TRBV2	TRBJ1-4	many	TGTGCCGGGTCAACTAATGAAAAACTGTTTTTT	CAGSTNEKLFF
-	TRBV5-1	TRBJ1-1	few	TGCGCCAGCAGGACGCAGGCCCTGATGACAGGGAACACTGAAGCTTTCTTT	CASRTQALMTGNTEAFF
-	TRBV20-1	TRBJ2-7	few	TGCAGTGCTAGGCGACAGGCGGCCTACGAGCAGTACTTC	CSARRQAAYEQYF
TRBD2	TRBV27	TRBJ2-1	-	TGTGCCAGCAGTTTGGGTAGCGGGAGGAGGTTCAACAATGAGCAGTTCTTC	CASSLGSGRRFNNEQFF
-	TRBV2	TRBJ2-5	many	TGTGCCAGCATGCTTTCTCCTGGGGGGACCCAGTACTTC	CASMLSPGGTQYF
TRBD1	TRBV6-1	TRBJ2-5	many	TGTGCCAGCAGTGAAGCGCCGACAGGGGCTCTACAAGAGACCCAGTACTTC	CASSEAPTGALQETQYF
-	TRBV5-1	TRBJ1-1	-	TGCGCCAGCAGCTCCCAAACAGGCCCGAACACTGAAGCTTTCTTT	CASSSQTGPNTEAFF
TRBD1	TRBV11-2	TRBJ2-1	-	TGTGCCAGCAGTAGACAGGGTTTCAATGAGCAGTTCTTC	CASSRQGFNEQFF